These 13 T cell receptor beta chains share one sample of origin, sequenced in a study of T-cell reconstitution after alpha-beta-depleted transplantation in children. Preparation of the TCRbeta library involved a method that used unique molecular identifiers. MiXCR, run by TCRdb on the PCR reads, gives a single entry per CDR3 protein. The table lists about 980,000 distinct CDR3 sequences, 25% to 35% of them singletons. The sample in question was PBMCs, mostly from graft donor cells, obtained 360 days after TCRalphabeta/CD19-depleted stem cell transplant. Receptor source: a boy in the first two years of life who had a stem cell transplant for SCID, so the T cells may come from the graft donor.

The rearrangement uses TRBV18 and TRBJ1-2; D is perhaps TRBD1 (6 bases). Looked up from germline, CDR1 is KGHSH and CDR2 is LQKENI. V lost 6 bases, J lost 4 bases, and 15 bases lay in between. This CDR3 has 14 residues. The CDR3, as DNA: TGTGCCAGCTCCGCCGGGACAAGCGGCTATGGCTACACCTTC. Translation: CASSAGTSGYGYTF. Full variable domain (remainder filled in from reference TRBV18 and TRBJ1-2): NAGVMQNPRHLVRRRGQEARLRCSPMKGHSHVYWYRQLPEEGLKFMVYLQKENIIDESGMPKERFSAEFPKEGPSILRIQQVVRGDSAAYFCASSAGTSGYGYTFGSGTRLTVV.

In its sample, this clonotype was seen a few times. The rearrangement links TRBV5-1 to TRBJ1-4; tentatively, D is TRBD1 (6 bases). The CDR3 spans 15 residues. V lost 4 bases to trimming and J lost 0 bases, with 10 bases between them. CDR1 is SGHRS and CDR2 is YFSETQ in the germline V gene. The CDR3 sequence is CASSPSGATNEKLFF. The CDR3 DNA reads as TGCGCCAGCAGCCCCTCAGGGGCAACTAATGAAAAACTGTTTTTT.

J is TRBJ1-1 and V is TRBV7-2, with D hard to call. This CDR3 is built from 14 residues. Germline CDR1 SGHTA, CDR2 FQGNSA. V was shortened by 5 bases and J by 1 base, with 11 bases between the two germline ends. CDR3 loop: CASSPGRANTEAFF. The CDR3 DNA is TGTGCCAGCAGCCCCGGGCGGGCGAACACTGAAGCTTTCTTT.

V and J are TRBV4-2 and TRBJ2-5, with 10 nucleotides matching TRBD2. The J segment lost 0 bases and the V segment lost 4 bases, leaving 5 bases of the junction unmatched. Per germline, CDR1 LGHNA and CDR2 YNFKEQ. The CDR3 runs to 16 residues. CDR3 protein: CASSRATSGDQETQYF. The CDR3 bases are TGTGCCAGCAGCCGGGCCACTAGCGGGGACCAAGAGACCCAGTACTTC.

This clonotype was seen more than once but under ten times. A read error may produce the germline difference seen at one junction end. This rearrangement joins TRBV5-1 to TRBJ2-1, with 12 bases matching TRBD2. The germline V gene encodes CDR1 SGHRS and CDR2 YFSETQ. The CDR3 is 15 amino acids. The CDR3 spells CASSFGLAGYNEQFF. CDR3 coding DNA: TGTGCCAGCAGTTTCGGACTAGCGGGGTACAATGAGCAGTTCTTC.

The chain carries TRBV28 and TRBJ2-7; 11 positions match TRBD1. The CDR3 consists of 15 residues. Trimming cost V 5 bases and J 3 bases; bases outside gene matches: 6. Germline CDR1 MDHEN, CDR2 SYDVKM. The chain's CDR3 is CASSPPDRGHYEQYF. The CDR3 nucleotides read TGTGCCAGCAGTCCACCGGACAGGGGGCACTACGAGCAGTACTTC.

The gene calls are TRBV5-5 and TRBJ2-1; 10 bases fit TRBD2. The CDR3 spans 13 residues. J was trimmed by 7 bases and V by 6 bases; bases with no gene match: 4. Looked up from germline, CDR1 is SGHKS and CDR2 is YYEKEE (reference sequence). The CDR3 spells CASMGTSDNEQFF. As DNA, the CDR3 is TGTGCCAGCATGGGGACTAGCGATAATGAGCAGTTCTTC.

This clonotype showed up just a few times. The junction differs from germline at one of its ends, possibly a read error. The chain uses TRBV5-1 and TRBJ1-1; no clear D. The CDR3 consists of 14 residues. The germline V gene has CDR1 SGHRS and CDR2 YFSETQ. The CDR3 loop reads CASRLAEGRAEAFF. In DNA form, the CDR3 reads TGCGCCAGCCGCTTAGCCGAGGGTAGGGCTGAAGCTTTCTTT.

The CDR3 DNA reads TGTGCCAGCAGCCGGGGCGTATATTCGGGGAATGAGCAGTTCTTC. Its translation: CASSRGVYSGNEQFF. The chain recombines TRBV9 with TRBJ2-1; D may match TRBD1 or TRBD2 (5 bases each). CDR3 size: 15 residues. Per the germline V gene, CDR1 is SGDLS and CDR2 is YYNGEE. V lost 4 bases and J 7 bases, leaving 18 bases between the germline ends.

The CDR3 nucleotides are TGCAGTGCTAGAAAGCCGGGACAGGGTCTGACTGGCTACACCTTC. This codes for CSARKPGQGLTGYTF. This sequence joins TRBV20-1 and TRBJ1-2; TRBD1 agrees at 9 bases. J was trimmed by 7 bases and V by 2 bases; bases with no gene match: 11. CDR3 size: 15 residues. The germline CDR1 and CDR2 sequences are DFQATT and SNEGSKA (reference sequence).

This clonotype appeared a single time. A clone one base away is much larger, so this may be a read error. The J gene is TRBJ2-7, the V gene TRBV25-1; 11 nucleotides align to TRBD1. The trim removed 1 base at V and 3 bases at J, leaving 2 bases unmatched. This CDR3 has 15 amino acids. The V gene's germline CDR1 is MGHDK and CDR2 SYGVNS. The CDR3 sequence is CASSEWGTGGYEQYF. CDR3 sequence (DNA): TGTGCCAGCAGTGAATGGGGGACAGGGGGCTACGAGCAGTACTTC.

CDR3 in amino acids: CSVAPLAGVYEQYF. DNA of the CDR3: TGCAGCGTTGCCCCACTAGCGGGGGTTTACGAGCAGTACTTC. V usage is TRBV29-1 and J usage is TRBJ2-7; 11 bases match TRBD2. The junction had 6 bases not matched to a gene; V was cut back by 4 bases and J by 4 bases. Germline assignment: CDR1 SQVTM and CDR2 ANQGSEA. CDR3 size: 14 residues.

The V and J genes are TRBV5-1 and TRBJ2-1; D is unclear. Trimming pared 1 base from V and 4 bases from J, leaving 6 bases between. There are 13 residues in the CDR3. In germline, CDR1 is SGHRS, CDR2 YFSETQ. The CDR3 DNA is TGCGCCAGCAGCTTGTTGAAGTACAATGAGCAGTTCTTC. It is translated as CASSLLKYNEQFF.